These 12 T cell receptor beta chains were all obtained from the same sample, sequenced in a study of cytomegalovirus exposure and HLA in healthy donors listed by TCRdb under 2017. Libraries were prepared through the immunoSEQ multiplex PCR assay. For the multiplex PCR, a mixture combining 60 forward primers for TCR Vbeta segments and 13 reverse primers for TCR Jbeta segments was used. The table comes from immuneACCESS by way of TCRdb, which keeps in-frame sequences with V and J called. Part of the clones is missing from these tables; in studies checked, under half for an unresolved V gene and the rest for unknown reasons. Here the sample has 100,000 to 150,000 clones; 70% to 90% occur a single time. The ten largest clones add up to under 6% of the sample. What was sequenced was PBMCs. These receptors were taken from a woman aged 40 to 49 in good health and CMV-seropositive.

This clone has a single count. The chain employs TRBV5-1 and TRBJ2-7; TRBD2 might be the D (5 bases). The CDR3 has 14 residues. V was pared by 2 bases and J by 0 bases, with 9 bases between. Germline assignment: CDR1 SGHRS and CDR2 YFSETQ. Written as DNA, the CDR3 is TGCGCCAGCAGCTTTCGGGGAAGCTCCTACGAGCAGTACTTC. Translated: CASSFRGSSYEQYF.

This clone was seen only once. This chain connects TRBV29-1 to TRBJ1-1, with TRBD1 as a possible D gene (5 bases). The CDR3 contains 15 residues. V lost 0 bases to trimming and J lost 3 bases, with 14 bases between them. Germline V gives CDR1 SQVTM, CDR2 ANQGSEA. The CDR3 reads CSVEDTKKGYTEAFF. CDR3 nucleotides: TGCAGCGTTGAAGACACCAAAAAGGGGTACACTGAAGCTTTCTTT.

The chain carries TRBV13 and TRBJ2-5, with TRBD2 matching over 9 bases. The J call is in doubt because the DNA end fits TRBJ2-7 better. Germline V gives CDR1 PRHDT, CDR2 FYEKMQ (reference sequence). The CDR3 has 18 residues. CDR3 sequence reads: CASSLESGFSGSHYEQYF. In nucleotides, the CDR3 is TGTGCCAGCAGCTTAGAGTCTGGATTTAGCGGGAGTCACTACGAGCAGTACTTC.

Here the CDR3 reads CASSLRTGGSTDTQYF. CDR3 DNA: TGTGCCAGCAGCTTGCGGACAGGGGGAAGCACAGATACGCAGTATTTT. The rearrangement uses TRBV7-2 and TRBJ2-3; 10 bases fit TRBD1. The CDR3 extends over 16 amino acids. The V segment lost 3 bases and the J segment 0 bases; nucleotides outside the gene matches: 3. CDR1 and CDR2 from the germline V gene are SGHTA and FQGNSA.

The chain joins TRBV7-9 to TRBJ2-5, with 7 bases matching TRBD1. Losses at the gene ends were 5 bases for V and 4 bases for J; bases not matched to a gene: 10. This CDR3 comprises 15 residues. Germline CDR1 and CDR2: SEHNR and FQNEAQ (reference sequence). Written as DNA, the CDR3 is TGTGCCAGCAGCCAGGCCAGGGGGACGGTAGAGACCCAGTACTTC. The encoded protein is CASSQARGTVETQYF.

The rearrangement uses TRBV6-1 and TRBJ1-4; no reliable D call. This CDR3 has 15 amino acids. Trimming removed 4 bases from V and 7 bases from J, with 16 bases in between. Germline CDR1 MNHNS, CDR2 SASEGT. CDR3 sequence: CASSGAGRPVEKLFF. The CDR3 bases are TGTGCCAGCAGTGGGGCTGGAAGGCCTGTTGAAAAACTGTTTTTT.

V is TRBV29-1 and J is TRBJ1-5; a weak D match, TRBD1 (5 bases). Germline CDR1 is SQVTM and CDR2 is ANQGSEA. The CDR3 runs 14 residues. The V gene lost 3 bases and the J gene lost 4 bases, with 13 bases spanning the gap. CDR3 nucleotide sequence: TGCAGCGTTGAGGTAGCAGGGATGAATCAGCCCCAGCATTTT. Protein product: CSVEVAGMNQPQHF.

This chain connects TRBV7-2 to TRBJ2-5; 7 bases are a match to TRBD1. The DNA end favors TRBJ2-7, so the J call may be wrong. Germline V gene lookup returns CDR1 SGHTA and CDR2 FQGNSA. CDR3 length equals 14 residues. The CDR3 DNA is TGTGCCAGCAGCCTCGAGGACAGGAGCACCGAGCAGTACTTC. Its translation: CASSLEDRSTEQYF.

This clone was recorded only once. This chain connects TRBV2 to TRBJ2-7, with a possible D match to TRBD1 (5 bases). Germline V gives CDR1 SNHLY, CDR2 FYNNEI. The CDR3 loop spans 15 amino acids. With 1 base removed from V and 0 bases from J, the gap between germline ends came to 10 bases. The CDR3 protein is CASSEDPGPSYEQYF. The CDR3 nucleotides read TGTGCCAGCAGTGAAGACCCAGGGCCCTCCTACGAGCAGTACTTC.

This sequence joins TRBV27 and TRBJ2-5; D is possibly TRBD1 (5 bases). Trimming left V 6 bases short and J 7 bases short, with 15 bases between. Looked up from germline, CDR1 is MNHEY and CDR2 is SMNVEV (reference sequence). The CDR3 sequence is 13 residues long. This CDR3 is CASSQGTFGTQYF. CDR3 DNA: TGTGCCAGCAGCCAGGGAACCTTTGGGACCCAGTACTTC.

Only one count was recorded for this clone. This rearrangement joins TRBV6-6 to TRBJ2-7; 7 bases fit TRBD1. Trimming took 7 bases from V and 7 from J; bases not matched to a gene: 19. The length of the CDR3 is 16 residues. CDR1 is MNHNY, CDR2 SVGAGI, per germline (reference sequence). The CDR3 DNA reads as TGTGCCAGCACCTCACCCGAAGGGGGCGCGGGTAGGGAGCAGTACTTC. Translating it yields CASTSPEGGAGREQYF.

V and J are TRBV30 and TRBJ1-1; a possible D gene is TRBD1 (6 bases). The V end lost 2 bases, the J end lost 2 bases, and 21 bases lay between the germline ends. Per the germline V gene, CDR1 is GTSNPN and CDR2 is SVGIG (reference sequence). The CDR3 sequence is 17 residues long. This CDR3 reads CAWSIRGPGPLNTEAFF. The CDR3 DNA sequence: TGTGCCTGGAGTATCAGGGGTCCGGGCCCGCTTAACACTGAAGCTTTCTTT.